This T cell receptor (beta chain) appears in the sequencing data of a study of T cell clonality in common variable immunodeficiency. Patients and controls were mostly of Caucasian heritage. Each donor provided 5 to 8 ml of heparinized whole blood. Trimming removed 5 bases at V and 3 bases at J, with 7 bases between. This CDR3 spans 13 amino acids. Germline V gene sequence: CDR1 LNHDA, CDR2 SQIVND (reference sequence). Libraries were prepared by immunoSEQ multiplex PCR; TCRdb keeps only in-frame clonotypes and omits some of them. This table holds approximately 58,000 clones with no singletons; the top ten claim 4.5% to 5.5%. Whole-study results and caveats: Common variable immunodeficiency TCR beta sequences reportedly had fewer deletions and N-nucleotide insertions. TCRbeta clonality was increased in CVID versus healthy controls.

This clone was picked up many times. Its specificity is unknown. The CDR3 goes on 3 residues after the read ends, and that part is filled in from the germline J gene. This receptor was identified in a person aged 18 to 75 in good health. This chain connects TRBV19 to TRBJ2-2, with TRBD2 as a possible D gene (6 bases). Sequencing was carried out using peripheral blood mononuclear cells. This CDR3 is CASSWRDTGELFF. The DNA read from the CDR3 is TGTGCCAGTAGTTGGAGGGACACCGGGGAG.